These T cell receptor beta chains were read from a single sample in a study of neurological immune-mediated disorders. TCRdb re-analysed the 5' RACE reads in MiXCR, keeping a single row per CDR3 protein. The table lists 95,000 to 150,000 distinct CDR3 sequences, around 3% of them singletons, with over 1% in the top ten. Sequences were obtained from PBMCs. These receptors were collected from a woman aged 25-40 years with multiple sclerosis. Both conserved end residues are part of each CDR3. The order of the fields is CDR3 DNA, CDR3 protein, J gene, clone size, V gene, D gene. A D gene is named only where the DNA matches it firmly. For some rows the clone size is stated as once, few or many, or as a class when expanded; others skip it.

CDR3nt: TGCAGCGTTGAGGACAGGACCACCTACGAGCAGTACTTC
CDR3aa: CSVEDRTTYEQYF
j_gene: TRBJ2-7
abundance: many
v_gene: TRBV29-1
d_gene: TRBD1

CDR3nt: TGCGCCAGCAGCCAAGAGGATTCAGGCCTTATTAATGAAAAACTGTTTTTT
CDR3aa: CASSQEDSGLINEKLFF
j_gene: TRBJ1-4
abundance: .
v_gene: TRBV4-1
d_gene: .

CDR3nt: TGTGCCAGCAGCCCGAATGCTCTAGGTTCTGGACAGGCGGGATATGGCTACACCTTC
CDR3aa: CASSPNALGSGQAGYGYTF
j_gene: TRBJ1-2
abundance: many
v_gene: TRBV7-2
d_gene: TRBD1

CDR3nt: TGTGCCAGCAGCCCTTTTAGCAGCGCCTACACAGATACGCAGTATTTT
CDR3aa: CASSPFSSAYTDTQYF
j_gene: TRBJ2-3
abundance: .
v_gene: TRBV7-8
d_gene: .

CDR3nt: TGTGCCAGCAGCTTAGCGGCGGGGCTCCGACACAATGAGCAGTTCTTC
CDR3aa: CASSLAAGLRHNEQFF
j_gene: TRBJ2-1
abundance: few
v_gene: TRBV7-6
d_gene: .

CDR3nt: TGTGCCAGCTCACCAGGGCAGGGAGGCGGCCGCACAGATACGCAGTATTTT
CDR3aa: CASSPGQGGGRTDTQYF
j_gene: TRBJ2-3
abundance: many
v_gene: TRBV18
d_gene: .

CDR3nt: TGTGCCAGCAGTTCCCCTGAATCTGGAAACACCATATATTTT
CDR3aa: CASSSPESGNTIYF
j_gene: TRBJ1-3
abundance: many
v_gene: TRBV6-5
d_gene: .

CDR3nt: TGCAGTGCTAGAGATCAAGCGGGAGGGATACACGAGCAGTACTTC
CDR3aa: CSARDQAGGIHEQYF
j_gene: TRBJ2-7
abundance: many
v_gene: TRBV20-1
d_gene: TRBD2

CDR3nt: TGCAGTGCTAGAGACAGGAGAGCCTACGAGCAGTACTTC
CDR3aa: CSARDRRAYEQYF
j_gene: TRBJ2-7
abundance: many
v_gene: TRBV20-1
d_gene: .

CDR3nt: TGTGCCAGCGGAGGACAGGGGCTGGGAGATACGCAGTATTTT
CDR3aa: CASGGQGLGDTQYF
j_gene: TRBJ2-3
abundance: many
v_gene: TRBV2
d_gene: TRBD1

CDR3nt: TGTGCCAGCAGCTTAGGGGGGGCCGACAATGAGCAGTTCTTC
CDR3aa: CASSLGGADNEQFF
j_gene: TRBJ2-1
abundance: many
v_gene: TRBV7-9
d_gene: .